The 4 T cell receptor beta chains reported below all come from one sample, sequenced in a study of blood T cell repertoires in COVID-19 (dated by TCRdb to the early 2020s). The library was prepared using the immunoSEQ multiplex PCR assay. This is the immuneACCESS table as TCRdb keeps it, with only in-frame sequences that have V and J called. A part of the clones is gone; compared with another copy, unresolved V genes explain less than half, and the rest is unexplained. The sample data list some 450,000 clones, and 85% to 90% of these were observed just once. The leading ten clones occupy roughly 0.87% of the sample. Sequences were obtained from peripheral blood. The receptors derive from a young man with COVID-19, enrolled during active disease.

The genes are TRBV19 and TRBJ1-1; D is undetermined. V was cut by 4 bases and J by 1 base, with 7 bases left in between. In germline, CDR1 is LNHDA, CDR2 SQIVND (reference sequence). This CDR3 has 13 residues. The CDR3 region is CASSRQRNTEAFF. CDR3 DNA sequence: TGTGCCAGTAGTAGGCAGCGGAACACTGAAGCTTTCTTT.

The chain combines TRBV21-1 with TRBJ2-4; the table's D call of TRBD1 was not tested on the DNA. TRBV21-1 is reported as a pseudogene. This CDR3 is 15 amino acids long. CDR3 sequence: CASSIIAETLNIQYF. The DNA for the CDR3 is TGTGCCAGCAGTATAATTGCAGAGACACTAAACATTCAGTACTTC.

The chain couples TRBV19 to TRBJ1-1, with 9 bases lining up with TRBD1. Losses at the gene ends were 3 bases for V and 4 bases for J; bases not matched to a gene: 0. This CDR3 comprises 13 residues. Germline V gene sequence: CDR1 LNHDA, CDR2 SQIVND (reference sequence). The CDR3 sequence is CASSMDRGTEAFF. The CDR3 nucleotides are TGTGCCAGTAGTATGGACAGGGGCACTGAAGCTTTCTTT.

The gene calls are TRBV7-8 and TRBJ1-5; D might be TRBD1 (6 bases). This CDR3 region has 16 residues. Trimming left V 4 bases short and J 6 bases short, with 19 bases between. CDR1 and CDR2 (germline): SGHVS, FQNEAQ. As DNA, the CDR3 is TGTGCCAGCAGCTCACAGAGGGTGGGGGGGCGTCAGCCCCAGCATTTT. It is translated as CASSSQRVGGRQPQHF.